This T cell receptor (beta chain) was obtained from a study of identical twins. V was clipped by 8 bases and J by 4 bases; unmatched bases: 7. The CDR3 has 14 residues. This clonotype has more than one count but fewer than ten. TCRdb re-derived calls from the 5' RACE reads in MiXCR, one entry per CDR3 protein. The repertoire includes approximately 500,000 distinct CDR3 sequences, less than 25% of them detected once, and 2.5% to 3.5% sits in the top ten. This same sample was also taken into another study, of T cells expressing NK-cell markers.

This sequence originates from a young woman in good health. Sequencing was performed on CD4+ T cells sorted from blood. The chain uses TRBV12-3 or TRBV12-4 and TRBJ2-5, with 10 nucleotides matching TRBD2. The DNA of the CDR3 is TGTGCCAGCCGTCGGGCTAGCGGGGGAGAGACCCAGTACTTC. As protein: CASRRASGGETQYF.